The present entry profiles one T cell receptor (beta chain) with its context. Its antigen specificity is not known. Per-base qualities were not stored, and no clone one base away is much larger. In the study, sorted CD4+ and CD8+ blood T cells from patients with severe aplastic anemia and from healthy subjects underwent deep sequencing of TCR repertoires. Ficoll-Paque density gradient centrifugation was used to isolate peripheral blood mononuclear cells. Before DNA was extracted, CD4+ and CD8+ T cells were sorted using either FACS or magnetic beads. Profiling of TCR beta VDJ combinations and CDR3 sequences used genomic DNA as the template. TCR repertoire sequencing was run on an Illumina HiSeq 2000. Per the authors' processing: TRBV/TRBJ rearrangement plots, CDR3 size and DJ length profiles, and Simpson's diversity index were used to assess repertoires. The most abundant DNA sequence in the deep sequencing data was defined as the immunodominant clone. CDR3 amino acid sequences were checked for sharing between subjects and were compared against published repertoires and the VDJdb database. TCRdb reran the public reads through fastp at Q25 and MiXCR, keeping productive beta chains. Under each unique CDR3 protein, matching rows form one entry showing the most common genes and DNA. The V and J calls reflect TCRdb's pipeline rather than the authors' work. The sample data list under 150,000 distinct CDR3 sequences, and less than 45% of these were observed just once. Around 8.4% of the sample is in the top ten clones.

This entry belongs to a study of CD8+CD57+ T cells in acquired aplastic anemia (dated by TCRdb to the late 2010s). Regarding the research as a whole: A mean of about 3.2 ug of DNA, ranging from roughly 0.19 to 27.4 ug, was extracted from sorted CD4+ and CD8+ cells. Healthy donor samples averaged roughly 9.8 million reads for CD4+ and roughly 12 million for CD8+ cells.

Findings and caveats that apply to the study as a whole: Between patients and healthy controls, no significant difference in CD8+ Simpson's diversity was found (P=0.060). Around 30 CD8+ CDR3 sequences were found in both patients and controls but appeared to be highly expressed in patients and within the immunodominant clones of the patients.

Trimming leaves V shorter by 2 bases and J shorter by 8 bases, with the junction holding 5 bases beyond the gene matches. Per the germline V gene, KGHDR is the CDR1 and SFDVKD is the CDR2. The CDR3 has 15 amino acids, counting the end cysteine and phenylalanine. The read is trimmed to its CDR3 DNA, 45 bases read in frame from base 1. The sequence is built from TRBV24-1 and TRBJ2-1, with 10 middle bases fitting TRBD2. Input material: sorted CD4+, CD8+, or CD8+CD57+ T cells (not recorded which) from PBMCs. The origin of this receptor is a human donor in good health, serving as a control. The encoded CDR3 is CATSDSASGSDEQFF. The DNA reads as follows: TGTGCCACCAGTGATTCGGCTAGCGGGAGCGATGAGCAGTTCTTC.